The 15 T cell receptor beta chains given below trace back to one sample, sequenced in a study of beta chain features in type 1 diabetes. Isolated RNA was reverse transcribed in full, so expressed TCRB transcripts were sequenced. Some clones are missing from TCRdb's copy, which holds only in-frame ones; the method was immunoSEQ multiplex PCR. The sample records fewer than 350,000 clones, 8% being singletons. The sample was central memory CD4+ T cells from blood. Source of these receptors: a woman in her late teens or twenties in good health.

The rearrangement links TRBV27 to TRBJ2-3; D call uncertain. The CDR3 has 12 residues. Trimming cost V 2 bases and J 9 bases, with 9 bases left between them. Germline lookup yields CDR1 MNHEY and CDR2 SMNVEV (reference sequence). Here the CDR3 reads CASSLLGRTQYF. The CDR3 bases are TGTGCCAGCAGTTTACTAGGGCGGACGCAGTATTTT.

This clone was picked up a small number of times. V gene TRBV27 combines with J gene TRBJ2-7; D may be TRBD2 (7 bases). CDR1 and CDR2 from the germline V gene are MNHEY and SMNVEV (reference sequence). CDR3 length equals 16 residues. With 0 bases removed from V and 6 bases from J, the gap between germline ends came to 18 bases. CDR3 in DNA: TGTGCCAGCAGTTTATCCCGAGTTGCGGGGGCCGCCGAGCAGTACTTC. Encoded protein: CASSLSRVAGAAEQYF.

CDR3 amino acids: CASSLRMFQPQHF. In DNA form, the CDR3 reads TGTGCCAGCAGCTTAAGAATGTTCCAGCCCCAGCATTTT. The rearrangement joins TRBV7-3 to TRBJ1-5; D remains unclear. The CDR3 is 13 residues long. Germline CDR1 is SGHTA and CDR2 is FQGTGA. The V gene lost 1 base and the J gene lost 7 bases, with 8 bases spanning the gap.

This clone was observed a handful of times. CDR3 nucleotide sequence: TGTGCCAGCAGCCCCTTTGGGTACCAAGAGACCCAGTACTTC. This codes for CASSPFGYQETQYF. The J gene is TRBJ2-5, the V gene TRBV7-9; D unclear. Trimming left V 5 bases short and J 0 bases short, with 10 bases between. The CDR3 is 14 residues long. CDR1 and CDR2 from the germline V gene are SEHNR and FQNEAQ (reference sequence).

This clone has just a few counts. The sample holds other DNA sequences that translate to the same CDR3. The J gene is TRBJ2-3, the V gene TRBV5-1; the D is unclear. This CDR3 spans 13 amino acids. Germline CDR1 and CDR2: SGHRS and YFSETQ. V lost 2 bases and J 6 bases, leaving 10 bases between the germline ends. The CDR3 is CASSLGQADTQYF. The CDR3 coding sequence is TGCGCCAGCAGCTTAGGGCAGGCGGATACGCAGTATTTT.

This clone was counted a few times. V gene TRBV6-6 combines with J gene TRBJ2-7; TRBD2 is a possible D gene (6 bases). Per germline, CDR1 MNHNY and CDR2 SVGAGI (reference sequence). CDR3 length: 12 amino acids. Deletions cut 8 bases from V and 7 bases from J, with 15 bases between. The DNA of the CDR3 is TGTGCCAGCGGGCGGGAAAAGGGGGAGCAGTACTTC. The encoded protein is CASGREKGEQYF.

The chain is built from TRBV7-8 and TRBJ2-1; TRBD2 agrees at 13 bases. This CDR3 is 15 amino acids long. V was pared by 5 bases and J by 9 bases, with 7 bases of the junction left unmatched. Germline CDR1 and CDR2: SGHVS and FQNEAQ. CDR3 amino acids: CASSQGLAGASEQFF. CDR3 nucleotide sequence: TGTGCCAGCAGCCAAGGACTAGCGGGAGCGAGTGAGCAGTTCTTC.

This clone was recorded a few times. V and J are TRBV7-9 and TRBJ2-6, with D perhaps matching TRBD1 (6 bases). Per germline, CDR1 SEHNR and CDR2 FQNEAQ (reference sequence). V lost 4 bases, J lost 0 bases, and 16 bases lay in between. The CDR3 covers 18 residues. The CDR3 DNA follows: TGTGCCAGCAGCTCTAGAGACAGGTGGGCCTCTGGGGCCAACGTCCTGACTTTC. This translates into CASSSRDRWASGANVLTF.

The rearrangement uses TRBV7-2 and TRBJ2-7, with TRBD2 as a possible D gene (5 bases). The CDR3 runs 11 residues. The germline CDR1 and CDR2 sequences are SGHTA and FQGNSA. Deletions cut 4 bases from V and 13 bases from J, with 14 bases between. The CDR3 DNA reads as TGTGCCAGCAGCTCCAGGACGGCTAGCTACTTC. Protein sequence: CASSSRTASYF.

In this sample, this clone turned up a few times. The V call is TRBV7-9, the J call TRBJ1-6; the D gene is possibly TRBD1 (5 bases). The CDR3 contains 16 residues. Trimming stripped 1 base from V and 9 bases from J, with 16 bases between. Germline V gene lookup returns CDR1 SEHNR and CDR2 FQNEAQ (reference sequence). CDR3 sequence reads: CASSLVGGRGISPLHF. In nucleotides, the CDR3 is TGTGCCAGCAGCTTAGTTGGGGGGAGAGGAATTTCACCCCTCCACTTT.

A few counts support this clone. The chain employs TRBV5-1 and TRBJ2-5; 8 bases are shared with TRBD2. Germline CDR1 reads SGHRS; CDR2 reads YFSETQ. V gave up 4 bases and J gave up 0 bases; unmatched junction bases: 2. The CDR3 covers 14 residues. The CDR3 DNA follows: TGCGCCAGCAGCGAACTAGCGGACCAAGAGACCCAGTACTTC. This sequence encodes CASSELADQETQYF.

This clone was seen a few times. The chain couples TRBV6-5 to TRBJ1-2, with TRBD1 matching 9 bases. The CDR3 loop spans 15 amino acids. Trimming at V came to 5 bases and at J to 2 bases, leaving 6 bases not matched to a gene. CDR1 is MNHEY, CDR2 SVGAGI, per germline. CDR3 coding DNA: TGTGCCAGCAGTCGCCTCGGGACAGGGAACTATGGCTACACCTTC. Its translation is CASSRLGTGNYGYTF.

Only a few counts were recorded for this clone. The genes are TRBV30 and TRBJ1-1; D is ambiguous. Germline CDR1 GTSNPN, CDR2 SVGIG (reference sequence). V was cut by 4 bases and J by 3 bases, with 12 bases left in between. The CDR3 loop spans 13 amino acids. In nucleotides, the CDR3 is TGTGCCTGGAACAAGCGGCGGTACACTGAAGCTTTCTTT. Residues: CAWNKRRYTEAFF.

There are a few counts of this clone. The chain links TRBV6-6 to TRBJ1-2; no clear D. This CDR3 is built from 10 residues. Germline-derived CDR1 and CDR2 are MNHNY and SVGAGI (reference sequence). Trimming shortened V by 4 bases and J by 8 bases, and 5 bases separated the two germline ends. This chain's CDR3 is CASSFVGYTF. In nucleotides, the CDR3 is TGTGCCAGCAGTTTTGTCGGCTACACCTTC.

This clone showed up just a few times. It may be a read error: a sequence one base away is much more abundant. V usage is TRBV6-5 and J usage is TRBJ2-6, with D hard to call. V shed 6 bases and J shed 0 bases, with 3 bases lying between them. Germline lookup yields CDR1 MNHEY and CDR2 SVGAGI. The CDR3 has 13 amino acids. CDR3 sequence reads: CASSRSGANVLTF. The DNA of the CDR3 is TGTGCCAGCAGCCGCTCTGGGGCCAACGTCCTGACTTTC.